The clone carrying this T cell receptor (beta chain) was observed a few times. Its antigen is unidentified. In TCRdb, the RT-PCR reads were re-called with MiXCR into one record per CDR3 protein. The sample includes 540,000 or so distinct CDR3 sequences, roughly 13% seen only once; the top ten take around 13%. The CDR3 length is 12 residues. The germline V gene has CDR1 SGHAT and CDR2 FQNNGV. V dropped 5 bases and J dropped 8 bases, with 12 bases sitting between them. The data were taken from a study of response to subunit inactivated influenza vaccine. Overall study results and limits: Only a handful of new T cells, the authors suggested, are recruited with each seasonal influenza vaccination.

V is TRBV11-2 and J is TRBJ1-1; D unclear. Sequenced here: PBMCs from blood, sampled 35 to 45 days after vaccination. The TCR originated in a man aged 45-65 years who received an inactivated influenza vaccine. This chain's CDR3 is CASSPMWGEAFF. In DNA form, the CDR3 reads TGTGCCAGCAGCCCTATGTGGGGAGAAGCTTTCTTT. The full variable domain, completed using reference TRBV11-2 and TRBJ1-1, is EAGVAQSPRYKIIEKRQSVAFWCNPISGHATLYWYQQILGQGPKLLIQFQNNGVVDDSQLPKDRFSAERLKGVDSTLKIQPAKLEDSAVYLCASSPMWGEAFFGQGTRLTVV.